What follows describes a single T cell receptor beta chain. The data originate from a study of blood T cell repertoires in COVID-19. Study context: Sample material is recorded as cDNA or gDNA derived from T cells, B-cell-depleted T cells, or PBMCs.

In the original processing: Amplification with reference gene primers provided the estimates of nucleated cell counts. TCRdb's copy holds only in-frame clones and misses some; the assay was immunoSEQ multiplex PCR. V, J and clone size are those of that table, while D and trimming were read from the DNA. The repertoire has approximately 30,000 clones, 76% of them found once; the top ten carry less than 50%. The germline V gene encodes CDR1 LNHDA and CDR2 SQIVND (reference sequence). The CDR3 totals 17 residues. With 0 bases removed from V and 2 bases from J, the gap between germline ends came to 14 bases.

This clonotype originated in a man aged 65 to 85 with acute or convalescent COVID-19. The chain has TRBV19 and TRBJ1-5; tentative D call: TRBD1 (6 bases). The sequencing sample was made of peripheral blood. The CDR3 is CASSIEKGVSGNQPQHF. The CDR3 DNA is TGTGCCAGTAGTATAGAAAAGGGGGTATCGGGCAATCAGCCCCAGCATTTT.